This TCR beta chain was recovered during a study of CD8+ T cells in alopecia areata. cDNA prepared by RNA extraction and subsequent reverse transcription served as the template for sequencing. Clones were read by immunoSEQ multiplex PCR, and TCRdb kept only the in-frame ones, dropping some. Of about 190,000 clones in the sample, around 60% are singletons; the top ten hold about 1.3%. Treatment reported: oral pan-JAK inhibitor, 5-10 mg twice daily. Here the sequenced sample was CD4+ T cells sorted from blood, taken at week 49, from a patient treated with tofacitinib. The source of this sequence is a human donor with alopecia areata.

The CDR3 region is CASSRDPTDTQYF. DNA for the CDR3: TGTGCCAGCAGCAGGGATCCCACAGATACGCAGTATTTT. The chain combines TRBV2 with TRBJ2-3; a possible D gene is TRBD1 (5 bases). CDR1 and CDR2 from the germline V gene are SNHLY and FYNNEI. V dropped 6 bases and J dropped 2 bases, with 9 bases sitting between them. The CDR3 is made up of 13 amino acids.